This entry lists 27 T cell receptor beta chains sequenced from one sample in a study of blood T cell repertoires in COVID-19. Clones were sequenced by immunoSEQ multiplex PCR, and TCRdb holds only the in-frame ones, with some missing. The repertoire holds about 15,000 clones, with 75% to 90% as singletons. The source material was peripheral blood. Receptors were obtained from a human donor in a cohort sampled during active COVID-19.

The chain employs TRBV28 and TRBJ2-7, with D possibly matching TRBD1 (6 bases). Germline CDR1 is MDHEN and CDR2 is SYDVKM. CDR3 size: 15 residues. V was clipped by 6 bases and J by 4 bases, with 19 bases between them. In DNA form, the CDR3 reads TGTGCCAGCAGACGGACAGCATTAAGAGTTTACGAGCAGTACTTC. This gives the protein CASRRTALRVYEQYF.

The chain links TRBV7-6 to TRBJ1-5; D gene unclear. The V gene lost 6 bases and the J gene lost 3 bases, with 6 bases spanning the gap. The germline V gene encodes CDR1 SGHVS and CDR2 FNYEAQ. CDR3 length: 12 amino acids. In nucleotides, the CDR3 is TGTGCCAGCAGTTCTCCCAATCAGCCCCAGCATTTT. It encodes CASSSPNQPQHF.

This clone qualifies as medium-sized. The chain joins TRBV6-5 to TRBJ1-5; D may be TRBD1 (6 bases). CDR1 and CDR2 (germline): MNHEY, SVGAGI. The V gene lost 6 bases and the J gene lost 0 bases, with 12 bases spanning the gap. The CDR3 has 15 amino acids. The CDR3 reads CASSPGHYSNQPQHF. The CDR3 nucleotides read TGTGCCAGCAGCCCGGGACACTATAGCAATCAGCCCCAGCATTTT.

The chain employs TRBV4-2 and TRBJ2-4; D possibly corresponds to TRBD2 (7 bases). V was cut by 3 bases and J by 2 bases, with 17 bases left in between. This CDR3 has 17 residues. Germline values: CDR1 LGHNA, CDR2 YNFKEQ. The CDR3 reads CASSQGGGGTSKNIQYF. In DNA form, the CDR3 reads TGTGCCAGCAGCCAGGGTGGGGGGGGGACATCCAAAAACATTCAGTACTTC.

The chain has TRBV19 and TRBJ1-5, with 9 positions matching TRBD1. Germline V lookup: CDR1 LNHDA, CDR2 SQIVND (reference sequence). The CDR3 loop spans 16 amino acids. After removal of 6 bases from V and 1 base from J, the junction contained 7 bases not matched to a gene. CDR3 nucleotide sequence: TGTGCCAGTAGCAGGACAGGGGAGAGGAGCAATCAGCCCCAGCATTTT. Encoded protein: CASSRTGERSNQPQHF.

The chain combines TRBV19 with TRBJ2-5, with D possibly being TRBD2 (7 bases). Germline V CDR1 and CDR2: LNHDA, SQIVND (reference sequence). The length of the CDR3 is 13 residues. V dropped 7 bases and J dropped 5 bases, with 14 bases sitting between them. The DNA of the CDR3 is TGTGCCAGTAACCCCGGGGGGCAGGAGACCCAGTACTTC. This gives the protein CASNPGGQETQYF.

This sequence joins TRBV5-1 and TRBJ2-1; D is unresolved. From germline, CDR1 is SGHRS and CDR2 YFSETQ. The V end was cut by 6 bases, the J end by 0 bases, with 16 bases between. This CDR3 contains 16 residues. CDR3 nucleotide sequence: TGCGCCAGCACCTTTAAGGAGACCAGCTCCTACAATGAGCAGTTCTTC. Translation gives CASTFKETSSYNEQFF.

This chain connects TRBV5-6 to TRBJ2-6; D is ambiguous. V was clipped by 2 bases and J by 0 bases, with 9 bases between them. The germline V gene encodes CDR1 SGHDT and CDR2 YYEEEE. The CDR3 covers 16 residues. As DNA, the CDR3 is TGTGCCAGCAGCTTCAGGCAAACCTCTGGGGCCAACGTCCTGACTTTC. Translating it yields CASSFRQTSGANVLTF.

The chain recombines TRBV5-6 with TRBJ2-7; 9 bases map to TRBD1. This CDR3 contains 15 residues. Germline lookup yields CDR1 SGHDT and CDR2 YYEEEE. J lost 5 bases, V lost 2 bases, and 8 bases had no gene match. The DNA of the CDR3 is TGTGCCAGCAGCTTCCGGGGACAGGGAACCCACGAGCAGTACTTC. It codes for CASSFRGQGTHEQYF.

V and J are TRBV28 and TRBJ1-2; unclear D gene. This CDR3 has 15 amino acids. The V end lost 6 bases, the J end lost 1 base, and 15 bases lay between the germline ends. The germline V gene encodes CDR1 MDHEN and CDR2 SYDVKM. The CDR3 nucleotides read TGTGCCAGCAGCCTGGGAGCTAGCTTTAACTATGGCTACACCTTC. It specifies CASSLGASFNYGYTF.

Here the CDR3 reads CSVKTGTGVSELTF. The CDR3 nucleotides are TGCAGCGTTAAGACCGGGACAGGAGTATCAGAGCTCACCTTC. The chain combines TRBV29-1 with TRBJ1-2; 8 nucleotides line up with TRBD1. V lost 5 bases, J lost 13 bases, and 18 bases stayed unmatched. The length of the CDR3 is 14 residues. The germline CDR1 and CDR2 sequences are SQVTM and ANQGSEA.

The rearrangement uses TRBV12-5 and TRBJ2-3; 7 bases are a match to TRBD2. The trim removed 3 bases at V and 3 bases at J, leaving 0 bases unmatched. The germline V gene has CDR1 LGHNT and CDR2 FRNRAP. The CDR3 runs to 13 residues. CDR3 amino acids: CASGFGGTDTQYF. The CDR3 DNA follows: TGTGCTAGTGGTTTCGGGGGGACAGATACGCAGTATTTT.

The J gene is TRBJ1-4, the V gene TRBV6-5; 7 bases map to TRBD1. Germline CDR1 is MNHEY and CDR2 is SVGAGI. CDR3 size: 14 residues. J was trimmed by 4 bases and V by 6 bases; bases with no gene match: 5. The CDR3 loop reads CASRVGTVNEKLFF. The DNA of the CDR3 is TGTGCCAGCAGGGTGGGGACAGTTAATGAAAAACTGTTTTTT.

The chain uses TRBV9 and TRBJ1-3, with 7 bases matching TRBD1. V lost 4 bases, J lost 9 bases, and 7 bases stayed unmatched. Germline V lookup: CDR1 SGDLS, CDR2 YYNGEE. CDR3 length: 13 residues. Here the CDR3 reads CASSSGTEVTIYF. In DNA, the CDR3 is TGTGCCAGCAGCTCGGGGACAGAAGTCACCATATATTTT. Looking up the rest from reference TRBV9 and TRBJ1-3 gives the full variable domain: DSGVTQTPKHLITATGQRVTLRCSPRSGDLSVYWYQQSLDQGLQFLIQYYNGEERAKGNILERFSAQQFPDLHSELNLSSLELGDSALYFCASSSGTEVTIYFGEGSWLTVV.

This clone was observed once. The chain has TRBV18 and TRBJ1-3; a weak D match, TRBD1 (6 bases). CDR3 length equals 16 residues. The germline V gene encodes CDR1 KGHSH and CDR2 LQKENI. The V gene lost 0 bases and the J gene lost 0 bases, with 9 bases spanning the gap. For the CDR3, the DNA is TGTGCCAGCTCACCACCCGGACAGAGCTCTGGAAACACCATATATTTT. It codes for CASSPPGQSSGNTIYF. Supplemented by reference TRBV18 and TRBJ1-3, the full variable domain reads NAGVMQNPRHLVRRRGQEARLRCSPMKGHSHVYWYRQLPEEGLKFMVYLQKENIIDESGMPKERFSAEFPKEGPSILRIQQVVRGDSAAYFCASSPPGQSSGNTIYFGEGSWLTVV.

The gene calls are TRBV6-5 and TRBJ1-3; TRBD1 might be the D (6 bases). This CDR3 comprises 14 residues. CDR1 and CDR2 (germline): MNHEY, SVGAGI. Trimming removed 6 bases from V and 0 bases from J, with 9 bases in between. CDR3 in DNA: TGTGCCAGCAGAGCAGGGGTCTCTGGAAACACCATATATTTT. Its translation is CASRAGVSGNTIYF.

The V and J genes are TRBV21-1 and TRBJ2-5; the table's D call, TRBD1, has no DNA check behind it. TRBV21-1 is given as a pseudogene. The CDR3 sequence is 16 residues long. CDR3: CASRTEGQGDQETQYF. As DNA, the CDR3 is TGTGCCAGCCGGACAGAGGGACAGGGCGACCAAGAGACCCAGTACTTC.

This chain joins TRBV28 and TRBJ2-5, with D possibly matching TRBD1 (5 bases). The CDR3 has 17 amino acids. V was pared by 3 bases and J by 2 bases, with 19 bases between. CDR1 is MDHEN, CDR2 SYDVKM, per germline. The CDR3 nucleotides read TGTGCCAGCAGTTTTACCTTCACCCCGACAGAGCAAGAGACCCAGTACTTC. This gives the protein CASSFTFTPTEQETQYF.

The rearrangement links TRBV15 to TRBJ2-3; D may be TRBD1 (7 bases). Germline values: CDR1 LNHNV, CDR2 YYDKDF (reference sequence). V lost 2 bases and J 2 bases, leaving 11 bases between the germline ends. The CDR3 length is 15 residues. The CDR3 loop is CATSRQGGNTDTQYF. The CDR3, as DNA: TGTGCCACCAGCAGACAGGGGGGAAACACAGATACGCAGTATTTT.

The chain uses TRBV24-1 and TRBJ1-2; TRBD1 is a possible D gene (6 bases). The CDR3 has 13 residues. Deletions cut 3 bases from V and 3 bases from J, with 7 bases between. Germline values: CDR1 KGHDR, CDR2 SFDVKD. The CDR3 region is CATSDGGDYGYTF. The CDR3 DNA is TGTGCCACCAGTGATGGGGGCGACTATGGCTACACCTTC.

The V call is TRBV19, the J call TRBJ1-1; 8 bases match TRBD1. The trim removed 5 bases at V and 3 bases at J, leaving 8 bases unmatched. There are 15 residues in the CDR3. Germline lookup yields CDR1 LNHDA and CDR2 SQIVND (reference sequence). The CDR3 sequence: CASSRRGLEYTEAFF. The CDR3 nucleotides are TGTGCCAGTAGTCGCAGGGGGCTGGAGTACACTGAAGCTTTCTTT.

The V gene is TRBV4-1, the J gene TRBJ1-1, with unresolved D. This CDR3 contains 11 residues. Germline-derived CDR1 and CDR2 are MGHRA and YSYEKL. V shed 5 bases and J shed 9 bases, with 10 bases lying between them. In DNA form, the CDR3 reads TGCGCCAGCAGCGAGTATGCTCAAGCTTTCTTT. Amino acid sequence: CASSEYAQAFF.

The V gene is TRBV4-1, the J gene TRBJ1-2; 10 bases match TRBD1. Per germline, CDR1 MGHRA and CDR2 YSYEKL. This CDR3 region has 15 residues. The J segment lost 4 bases and the V segment lost 4 bases, leaving 6 bases of the junction unmatched. DNA of the CDR3: TGCGCCAGCAGCCCCCAGGACAGGGGGGGCTATGGCTACACCTTC. Translating gives CASSPQDRGGYGYTF.

The chain carries TRBV11-2 and TRBJ2-7; D gene uncertain. Trimming shortened V by 4 bases and J by 4 bases, and 8 bases separated the two germline ends. Germline CDR1 is SGHAT and CDR2 is FQNNGV. The CDR3 is made up of 12 amino acids. The CDR3 DNA reads as TGTGCCAGCAGCTCTCCCCGTTACGAGCAGTACTTC. It is translated as CASSSPRYEQYF.

The chain links TRBV5-6 to TRBJ1-5, with 8 bases lining up with TRBD1. Losses at the gene ends were 1 base for V and 7 bases for J; bases not matched to a gene: 7. CDR1 is SGHDT and CDR2 is YYEEEE in the germline V gene. CDR3 size: 15 residues. The CDR3 loop reads CASSLMGRGRQPQHF. In nucleotides, the CDR3 is TGTGCCAGCAGCTTGATGGGCAGGGGGCGGCAGCCCCAGCATTTT.

This chain links TRBV27 with TRBJ2-4; 11 bases align to TRBD2. The germline gives CDR1 MNHEY, CDR2 SMNVEV (reference sequence). There are 18 residues in the CDR3. Trimming removed 4 bases from V and 0 bases from J; junction bases left unmatched: 8. This CDR3 reads CASSYTGLAVLAKNIQYF. As DNA, the CDR3 is TGTGCCAGCAGTTATACGGGACTAGCGGTCCTAGCCAAAAACATTCAGTACTTC.

V usage is TRBV19 and J usage is TRBJ2-7; tentatively, D is TRBD1 (6 bases). V gave up 2 bases and J gave up 6 bases, with 17 bases separating them. This CDR3 has 15 residues. Germline CDR1 is LNHDA and CDR2 is SQIVND (reference sequence). CDR3 in DNA: TGTGCCAGTAGTATAACGCCAGGGGTAAGTGGCGAGCAGTACTTC. This translates into CASSITPGVSGEQYF.